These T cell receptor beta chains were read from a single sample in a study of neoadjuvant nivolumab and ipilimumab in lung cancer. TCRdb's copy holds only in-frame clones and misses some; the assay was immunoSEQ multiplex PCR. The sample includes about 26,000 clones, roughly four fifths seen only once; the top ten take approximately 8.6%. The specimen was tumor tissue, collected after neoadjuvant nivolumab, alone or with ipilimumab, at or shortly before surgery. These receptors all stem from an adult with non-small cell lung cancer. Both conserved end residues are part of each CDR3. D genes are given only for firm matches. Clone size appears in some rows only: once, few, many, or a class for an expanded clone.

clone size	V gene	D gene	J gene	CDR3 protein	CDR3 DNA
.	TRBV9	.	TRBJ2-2	CASSAPGLNTGELFF	TGTGCCAGCAGCGCGCCGGGACTCAACACCGGGGAGCTGTTTTTT
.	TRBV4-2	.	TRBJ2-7	CASSQDPGPYEQYF	TGTGCCAGCAGCCAAGATCCGGGACCGTACGAGCAGTACTTC
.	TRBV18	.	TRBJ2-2	CASSSGTPNTGELFF	TGTGCCAGCTCATCCGGGACACCTAACACCGGGGAGCTGTTTTTT
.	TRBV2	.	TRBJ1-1	CASTGTAKNTEAFF	TGTGCCAGCACTGGGACGGCAAAAAACACTGAAGCTTTCTTT
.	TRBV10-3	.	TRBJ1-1	CAISDRGNTEAFF	TGTGCCATCAGTGACAGGGGGAACACTGAAGCTTTCTTT
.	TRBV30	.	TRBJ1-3	CAWSTTGTTGNTIYF	TGTGCCTGGAGTACGACCGGGACGACTGGAAACACCATATATTTT
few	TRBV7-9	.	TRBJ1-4	CASSLGGQGAANEKLFF	TGTGCCAGCAGCTTAGGTGGTCAGGGAGCTGCTAATGAAAAACTGTTTTTT
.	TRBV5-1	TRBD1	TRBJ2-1	CASSKGGPYNEQFF	TGCGCCAGCAGCAAAGGGGGCCCCTACAATGAGCAGTTCTTC
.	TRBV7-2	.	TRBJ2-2	CASSLIGPGELFF	TGTGCCAGCAGCTTAATAGGTCCCGGGGAGCTGTTTTTT
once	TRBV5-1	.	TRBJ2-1	CASSLLSRDSTYNEQFF	TGCGCCAGCAGCTTGCTCTCCCGGGACTCCACCTACAATGAGCAGTTCTTC
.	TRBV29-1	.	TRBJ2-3	CSVVQHTQYF	TGCAGCGTTGTCCAACATACGCAGTATTTT
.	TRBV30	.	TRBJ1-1	CAWTKEGPEAFF	TGTGCCTGGACCAAGGAGGGACCTGAAGCTTTCTTT
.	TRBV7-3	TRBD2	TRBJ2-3	CASSLGLAVNTQYF	TGTGCCAGCAGCTTGGGCCTAGCGGTTAATACGCAGTATTTT
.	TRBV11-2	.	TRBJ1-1	CASSLPTQGAGDTEAFF	TGTGCCAGCAGCCTCCCCACTCAGGGAGCTGGGGACACTGAAGCTTTCTTT
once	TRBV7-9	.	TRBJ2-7	CASSLVGASYEQYF	TGTGCCAGCAGCTTGGTCGGGGCTTCCTACGAGCAGTACTTC
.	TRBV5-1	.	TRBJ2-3	CASTPNILVADTQYF	TGCGCCAGCACCCCGAATATCTTAGTAGCAGATACGCAGTATTTT
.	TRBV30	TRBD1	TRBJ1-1	CAWSVPETGDTEAFF	TGTGCCTGGAGTGTACCGGAGACAGGGGACACTGAAGCTTTCTTT
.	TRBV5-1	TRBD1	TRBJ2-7	CASSLVGQGKDEQYF	TGCGCCAGCAGCTTGGTTGGACAGGGGAAGGACGAGCAGTACTTC
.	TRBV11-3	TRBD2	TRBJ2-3	CASSLRLAGGRADTQYF	TGTGCCAGCAGCTTAAGACTAGCGGGAGGGAGGGCAGATACGCAGTATTTT
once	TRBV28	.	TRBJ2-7	CASSRELIRFEQYF	TGTGCCAGCAGTCGGGAATTGATCCGCTTCGAGCAGTACTTC
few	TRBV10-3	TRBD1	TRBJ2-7	CAISGDRGAYEQYF	TGTGCCATCAGTGGGGACAGGGGCGCCTACGAGCAGTACTTC
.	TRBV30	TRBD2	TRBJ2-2	CAWNHGGAPGLAGGTLNTGELFF	TGTGCCTGGAATCATGGGGGAGCGCCGGGGCTAGCGGGAGGAACCCTGAACACCGGGGAGCTGTTTTTT
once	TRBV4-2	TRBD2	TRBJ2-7	CASSQGTSGRREQYF	TGTGCCAGCAGCCAAGGGACTAGCGGGAGGCGCGAGCAGTACTTC
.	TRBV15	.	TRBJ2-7	CATSRDLGVGYEQYF	TGTGCCACCAGCAGAGATCTCGGGGTAGGCTACGAGCAGTACTTC
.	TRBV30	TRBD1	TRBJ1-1	CAWGDSLNTEAFF	TGTGCCTGGGGGGACAGCTTGAACACTGAAGCTTTCTTT
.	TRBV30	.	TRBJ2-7	CAWSVQVGGRVNEQYF	TGTGCCTGGAGTGTACAGGTAGGGGGGCGCGTGAACGAGCAGTACTTC